This T cell receptor (beta chain) comes out of a study of neoadjuvant anti-PD-1 for oral cavity cancer. The assay was immunoSEQ multiplex PCR, and TCRdb's table has in-frame clones only and misses some. The sample includes 60,000 to 80,000 clones, more than 60% of them seen just once. The specimen was PBMCs, collected before nivolumab (anti-PD-1) treatment. The origin of this receptor is a person between 40 and 80 years old with oral cavity squamous cell carcinoma.

The CDR3 DNA is TGTGCCAGCAGCCATAACAGGGATACCGCTAACTATGGCTACACCTTC. It yields the protein CASSHNRDTANYGYTF. The chain recombines TRBV7-2 with TRBJ1-2, with D possibly matching TRBD1 (6 bases). Looked up from germline, CDR1 is SGHTA and CDR2 is FQGNSA. V lost 5 bases and J 0 bases, leaving 16 bases between the germline ends. CDR3 length equals 16 residues.